This is a list of T cell receptor beta chains from one sample in a study of CD8+CD57+ T cells in acquired aplastic anemia. TCRdb recomputed calls from the reads with MiXCR, one row per CDR3 protein. Here the sample spans around 42,000 distinct CDR3 sequences, under 80% being singletons. Specimen: sorted CD4+, CD8+, or CD8+CD57+ T cells (not recorded which) from PBMCs. These receptors all stem from a human donor with aplastic anemia. The CDR3 runs from the conserved cysteine through the conserved F or W. The order of the fields is J gene, V gene, CDR3 protein.

>TRBJ2-7|TRBV15
CATSSGRDSNYEQYF
>TRBJ1-3|TRBV29-1
CSIDSTGTGNTIYF
>TRBJ2-7|TRBV7-8
CASSTTGRDEQYF
>TRBJ1-6|TRBV20-1
CSASRPGHHNSPLHF
>TRBJ2-2|TRBV29-1
CSVRVGVGDTGELFF
>TRBJ2-1|TRBV24-1
CATSAPDGTGTNNEQFF
>TRBJ2-5|TRBV7-9
CASSSIPGVETQYF
>TRBJ2-3|TRBV6-5
CASSYEGSTDTQYF
>TRBJ1-2|TRBV20-1
CSARLVGQFLSF
>TRBJ2-3|TRBV7-3
CASSSRTSGGSDTQYF
>TRBJ1-1|TRBV29-1
CSVEESLNTEAFF
>TRBJ1-4|TRBV12-3/TRBV12-4
CASSSQEIGEKLFF
>TRBJ1-3|TRBV10-2
CASSEGHLGNTIYF
>TRBJ1-1|TRBV10-3
CAIQSQANTEAFF
>TRBJ2-3|TRBV15
CATGTGRDTDTQYF
>TRBJ1-5|TRBV11-2
CASSPGSGGGNQPQHF
>TRBJ2-3|TRBV2
CASSWTSGTDTQYF
>TRBJ2-7|TRBV20-1
CSARDPGQDSYEQYF
>TRBJ1-2|TRBV10-3
CAISPGQGDNENYGYTF
>TRBJ1-2|TRBV10-3
CAISEGRANYGYTF
>TRBJ1-1|TRBV2
CASSSGETEAFF
>TRBJ2-7|TRBV2
CASSRRRHEQYF
>TRBJ1-6|TRBV5-4
CASSLGTDSNSPLHF
>TRBJ1-1|TRBV20-1
CSASLEGKDTEAFF
>TRBJ2-7|TRBV10-3
CASSLSLQGVIHEQYF
>TRBJ1-1|TRBV15
CATSRNYGGVEAFF
>TRBJ2-1|TRBV4-1
CASSQTVYNEQFF
>TRBJ1-5|TRBV10-1
CASSAAPEQPQHF
>TRBJ1-6|TRBV12-3/TRBV12-4
CASSLLPLSSSSYNSPLHF
>TRBJ1-2|TRBV19
CASSNSGQGPYGYTF
>TRBJ1-1|TRBV9
CASSSAGTEAFF
>TRBJ2-5|TRBV10-3
CAISDGTGWETQYF
>TRBJ2-3|TRBV19
CASSIDQRGYTDTQYF
>TRBJ2-2|TRBV19
CASSHPTGELFF
>TRBJ2-3|TRBV2
CASSERGASTDTQYF
>TRBJ2-7|TRBV2
CASSRRDTEGYEQYF
>TRBJ1-5|TRBV7-8
CASSLARFQPQHF
>TRBJ1-4|TRBV7-2
CASSGNQIRRLFF
>TRBJ1-1|TRBV9
CASSERQGTEAFF
>TRBJ2-1|TRBV2
CASSDNDNEQFF
>TRBJ2-1|TRBV29-1
CSVGGSYNEQFF
>TRBJ2-7|TRBV10-3
CAISDKTQGDPYEQYF
>TRBJ2-3|TRBV9
CASSANFPDTQYF
>TRBJ1-2|TRBV2
CASSRDRVYGYTF
>TRBJ1-3|TRBV10-3
CASYLDVGNTIYF
>TRBJ1-1|TRBV19
CASSIDRGAWNTEAFF
>TRBJ2-5|TRBV2
CASSSYAGEETQYF
>TRBJ1-2|TRBV28
CASREDRAGGYTF
>TRBJ1-3|TRBV15
CATSREQGTPGNTIYF
>TRBJ2-1|TRBV11-2
CASSPRLAANEQFF
>TRBJ2-2|TRBV10-3
CAIRETLDTGELFF
>TRBJ1-5|TRBV20-1
CSPRTEPQHF
>TRBJ2-7|TRBV6-5
CASSYGRGYEQYF
>TRBJ1-6|TRBV30
CAWTGNRNSPLHF
>TRBJ1-6|TRBV2
CASSEAGAHNSPLHF